The 24 T cell receptor beta chains below come from one sample, sequenced in a study of PD-L1 blockade in urothelial cancer. Time point denoted: pretreatment peripheral blood. Some clones are missing from TCRdb's copy, which holds only in-frame ones; the method was immunoSEQ multiplex PCR. The sample has 80,000 to 90,000 clones; more than 75% are singletons. Source: PBMCs, taken around atezolizumab (anti-PD-L1) treatment. The receptors here all came from a man in his 60s with urothelial cancer.

This clone occurred a few times. The rearrangement joins TRBV20-1 to TRBJ2-7; no clear D gene. The CDR3 sequence is 11 residues long. Germline loops: CDR1 DFQATT, CDR2 SNEGSKA (reference sequence). The germline V and J ends were trimmed by 8 bases and 7 bases, with 15 bases remaining between them. In nucleotides, the CDR3 is TGCAGTCCTCAGCGATCTGGAGAGCAGTACTTC. Translation gives CSPQRSGEQYF.

The chain carries TRBV9 and TRBJ2-4, with D unclear. This CDR3 is 13 amino acids long. Germline values: CDR1 SGDLS, CDR2 YYNGEE. Trimming removed 7 bases at V and 3 bases at J, with 11 bases between. CDR3 in amino acids: CASGSGDKNIQYF. As DNA, the CDR3 is TGTGCCAGCGGGTCGGGTGACAAAAACATTCAGTACTTC.

This clone turned up a few times. V and J are TRBV5-4 and TRBJ2-7, with TRBD2 matching over 11 bases. The V segment lost 2 bases and the J segment 2 bases; nucleotides outside the gene matches: 0. The CDR3 runs 14 residues. The germline CDR1 and CDR2 sequences are SGHNT and YYREEE (reference sequence). The CDR3 loop reads CASSFSGGAYEQYF. The CDR3 DNA follows: TGTGCCAGCAGCTTTAGCGGGGGGGCCTACGAGCAGTACTTC.

This clone came up a few times. The V and J genes are TRBV2 and TRBJ2-1; 11 positions agree with TRBD2. Per germline, CDR1 SNHLY and CDR2 FYNNEI. The V gene end was trimmed by 5 bases and the J gene end by 8 bases; junction bases not matched to a gene: 8. The CDR3 covers 15 residues. The CDR3 nucleotides are TGTGCCAGCAGTACCGTAGCGGGGGGGCTCGATGAGCAGTTCTTC. The encoded protein is CASSTVAGGLDEQFF.

This clone was detected only a few times. This chain uses TRBV7-9 with TRBJ2-1; TRBD2 agrees at 11 bases. This CDR3 contains 15 residues. Germline V lookup: CDR1 SEHNR, CDR2 FQNEAQ (reference sequence). J lost 7 bases, V lost 3 bases, and 5 bases had no gene match. The CDR3 loop reads CASSLASGRRNEQFF. The CDR3, as DNA: TGTGCCAGCAGCTTGGCTAGCGGGAGGAGGAATGAGCAGTTCTTC. Combining the CDR3 with reference TRBV7-9 and TRBJ2-1 gives the whole variable domain DTGVSQNPRHKITKRGQNVTFRCDPISEHNRLYWYRQTLGQGPEFLTYFQNEAQLEKSRLLSDRFSAERPKGSFSTLEIQRTEQGDSAMYLCASSLASGRRNEQFFGPGTRLTVL.

This sequence joins TRBV5-8 and TRBJ1-3, with D maybe TRBD1 (6 bases). The CDR3 runs 17 residues. Between the trimmed V and J ends, which lost 6 bases and 2 bases, there was a span of 21 bases. Germline CDR1 reads SGHTS; CDR2 reads YDEGEE. The CDR3 coding sequence is TGTGCCAGCATCCAACCCCCGGGGGGCCTGCCTGGAAACACCATATATTTT. Translated: CASIQPPGGLPGNTIYF.

This clone was counted a few times. V gene TRBV27 combines with J gene TRBJ2-7, with 8 positions matching TRBD1. CDR1 is MNHEY, CDR2 SMNVEV, per germline (reference sequence). After removal of 4 bases from V and 4 bases from J, the junction contained 12 bases not matched to a gene. The CDR3 covers 16 residues. CDR3 residues: CASSSVLTGGQYEQYF. DNA for the CDR3: TGTGCCAGCAGTTCGGTCCTCACAGGGGGTCAGTACGAGCAGTACTTC.

This clone turned up a few times. The chain has TRBV6-5 and TRBJ2-7; 10 nucleotides agree with TRBD1. Unmatched junction bases numbered 4, after V lost 2 bases and J lost 0 bases. The CDR3 runs to 16 residues. Germline lookup yields CDR1 MNHEY and CDR2 SVGAGI. CDR3 amino acids: CASSYGWTGGSYEQYF. CDR3 DNA sequence: TGTGCCAGCAGTTACGGTTGGACAGGGGGCTCCTACGAGCAGTACTTC.

The chain has TRBV5-6 and TRBJ2-6; no firm D call. V lost 0 bases to trimming and J lost 2 bases, with 9 bases between them. The germline CDR1 and CDR2 sequences are SGHDT and YYEEEE. The CDR3 spans 16 residues. The CDR3 loop is CASSLEQAPGANVLTF. CDR3 nucleotides: TGTGCCAGCAGCTTGGAGCAGGCTCCTGGGGCCAACGTCCTGACTTTC.

This chain joins TRBV11-1 and TRBJ1-2; no firm D call. The germline CDR1 and CDR2 sequences are SGHAT and FQDESV (reference sequence). This CDR3 spans 15 amino acids. With 2 bases removed from V and 0 bases from J, the gap between germline ends came to 10 bases. CDR3 sequence reads: CASSLNGRTNYGYTF. CDR3 bases: TGTGCCAGCAGCTTAAACGGCAGGACTAACTATGGCTACACCTTC.

The chain is built from TRBV19 and TRBJ1-5; 7 bases map to TRBD1. After removal of 4 bases from V and 1 base from J, the junction contained 7 bases not matched to a gene. In germline, CDR1 is LNHDA, CDR2 SQIVND (reference sequence). This CDR3 spans 16 amino acids. The CDR3 coding sequence is TGTGCCAGTAGTAGATGGACAGGAGCCAGCAATCAGCCCCAGCATTTT. It translates to CASSRWTGASNQPQHF.

The chain recombines TRBV14 with TRBJ1-1; D remains unclear. The CDR3 extends over 13 amino acids. Trimming cost V 3 bases and J 2 bases, with 7 bases left between them. CDR1 SGHDN and CDR2 FVKESK come from the germline V gene. CDR3 residues: CASSHVYNTEAFF. CDR3 DNA: TGTGCCAGCAGCCATGTATATAACACTGAAGCTTTCTTT.

The chain joins TRBV29-1 to TRBJ2-3, with 8 bases identical to TRBD2. V shed 7 bases, J shed 4 bases, and the junction held 4 bases outside the gene matches. The CDR3 has 12 residues. Germline lookup yields CDR1 SQVTM and CDR2 ANQGSEA. Written as DNA, the CDR3 is TGCAGCGCCGGACTAGCAGCAGATACGCAGTATTTT. Translating gives CSAGLAADTQYF.

The CDR3 DNA reads TGTGCCAGCAGCTTGTCGGGAGTCAGGACGACCGGGGAGCTGTTTTTT. Amino acids: CASSLSGVRTTGELFF. This chain uses TRBV5-6 with TRBJ2-2; a possible D gene is TRBD2 (6 bases). The CDR3 has 16 amino acids. The V end lost 1 base, the J end lost 5 bases, and 15 bases lay between the germline ends. Germline CDR1 SGHDT, CDR2 YYEEEE.

V and J are TRBV5-1 and TRBJ2-7; 10 nucleotides match TRBD1. The CDR3 covers 14 residues. CDR1 is SGHRS and CDR2 is YFSETQ in the germline V gene. After removal of 6 bases from V and 2 bases from J, the junction contained 5 bases not matched to a gene. The DNA for the CDR3 is TGCGCCAGCAAAGGGACAGGGGCAACCTACGAGCAGTACTTC. This translates into CASKGTGATYEQYF.

The J gene is TRBJ2-7, the V gene TRBV27; TRBD2 might be the D (6 bases). V shed 1 base and J shed 4 bases, with 17 bases lying between them. Germline V lookup: CDR1 MNHEY, CDR2 SMNVEV (reference sequence). This CDR3 is built from 16 residues. The CDR3 loop is CASSLYPTGGDYEQYF. CDR3 DNA: TGTGCCAGCAGTTTATATCCGACTGGCGGGGATTACGAGCAGTACTTC.

The V gene is TRBV6-1, the J gene TRBJ1-5; 9 nucleotides agree with TRBD1. Germline lookup yields CDR1 MNHNS and CDR2 SASEGT. The ends lost 7 bases at V and 4 bases at J; junction bases unmatched: 5. This CDR3 has 14 amino acids. CDR3 region: CASTADRGNQPQHF. The CDR3 nucleotides read TGTGCCAGCACCGCGGACAGGGGAAATCAGCCCCAGCATTTT.

The chain couples TRBV7-3 to TRBJ2-2, with 8 bases matching TRBD1. The germline V gene has CDR1 SGHTA and CDR2 FQGTGA. Trimming removed 4 bases from V and 5 bases from J; junction bases left unmatched: 6. This CDR3 has 15 amino acids. CDR3 region: CASSSKTGVTGELFF. In nucleotides, the CDR3 is TGTGCCAGCAGCTCCAAGACAGGGGTTACCGGGGAGCTGTTTTTT.

V is TRBV2 and J is TRBJ1-5; no firm D call. This CDR3 spans 12 amino acids. V lost 8 bases to trimming and J lost 5 bases, with 10 bases between them. Germline CDR1 SNHLY, CDR2 FYNNEI. DNA for the CDR3: TGTGCCAGCTGTAACGGAGATCAGCCCCAGCATTTT. It is translated as CASCNGDQPQHF.

This clone came up a few times. The chain combines TRBV5-8 with TRBJ1-1, with no clear D. Trimming removed 0 bases at V and 7 bases at J, with 4 bases between. The CDR3 length is 11 residues. Germline-derived CDR1 and CDR2 are SGHTS and YDEGEE. The CDR3 DNA is TGTGCCAGCAGCTTGGGTCTTGAAGCTTTCTTT. Its translation: CASSLGLEAFF.

The V gene is TRBV19, the J gene TRBJ2-7; weak D call: TRBD1 (7 bases). The CDR3 is 15 amino acids. The V end was cut by 9 bases, the J end by 4 bases, with 22 bases between. The V gene's germline CDR1 is LNHDA and CDR2 SQIVND (reference sequence). The DNA for the CDR3 is TGTGCCAGCAGGGGGTTTCGCTCCCGGGGGTACGAGCAGTACTTC. The encoded protein is CASRGFRSRGYEQYF.

V gene TRBV25-1 combines with J gene TRBJ2-3; 7 bases agree with TRBD1. With V trimmed by 2 bases and J by 4 bases, 9 bases remained unmatched. CDR3 length equals 16 residues. Germline V CDR1 and CDR2: MGHDK, SYGVNS. The CDR3 coding sequence is TGTGCCAGCAGTGAAACTCGACAGGGCCCACCAGATACGCAGTATTTT. Amino acid sequence: CASSETRQGPPDTQYF.

This chain uses TRBV9 with TRBJ2-1, with 10 bases identical to TRBD2. Trimming cost V 0 bases and J 13 bases; bases outside gene matches: 7. Germline V gene sequence: CDR1 SGDLS, CDR2 YYNGEE. The CDR3 covers 14 residues. CDR3 amino acids: CASSVGLAGHHQFF. The CDR3 nucleotides read TGTGCCAGCAGCGTAGGACTAGCGGGCCACCACCAGTTCTTC.

The chain uses TRBV5-1 and TRBJ2-1, with D perhaps TRBD1 (5 bases). The germline V gene encodes CDR1 SGHRS and CDR2 YFSETQ. This CDR3 region has 15 residues. Trimming removed 7 bases from V and 4 bases from J, with 18 bases in between. Here the CDR3 DNA reads TGCGCCAGCTCCGACCTGCCCAGGGAATACAATGAGCAGTTCTTC. Translation gives CASSDLPREYNEQFF. The whole variable domain, remainder taken from reference TRBV5-1 and TRBJ2-1, is KAGVTQTPRYLIKTRGQQVTLSCSPISGHRSVSWYQQTPGQGLQFLFEYFSETQRNKGNFPGRFSGRQFSNSRSEMNVSTLELGDSALYLCASSDLPREYNEQFFGPGTRLTVL.